A selection of T cell receptor beta chains follows, all from one sample in a study of shared clonotypes between healthy human individuals. Measured with immunoSEQ multiplex PCR; TCRdb has only the in-frame clones, and not every one. This sample has roughly 2,000,000 clones, with about 94% found just once. The sample comprised naive CD8+ T cells sorted from blood. These receptors were taken from a man aged 18 to 29 in good health. The CDR3 runs from the conserved cysteine through the conserved F or W. A clone size is listed for some rows: how often the clone was seen (once, few, many), or a class if it is expanded.

CDR3: CASSEETTSPLHF
V: TRBV2
J: TRBJ1-6
size: few

CDR3: CASSPPDRANTEAFF
V: TRBV18
J: TRBJ1-1
size: .

CDR3: CASSEAGGIQYNEQFF
V: TRBV2
J: TRBJ2-1
size: .

CDR3: CASSLRGDEQYF
V: TRBV28
J: TRBJ2-7
size: .

CDR3: CASEDTSVDTQYF
V: TRBV4-1
J: TRBJ2-3
size: .

CDR3: CASSYGSPGELFF
V: TRBV6-6
J: TRBJ2-2
size: .

CDR3: CASSLRLGRTEAFF
V: TRBV5-1
J: TRBJ1-1
size: .

CDR3: CASSVVPGEYNEQFF
V: TRBV9
J: TRBJ2-1
size: .

CDR3: CATCHGTGDQPQHF
V: TRBV27
J: TRBJ1-5
size: .

CDR3: CASSQLDRVNGYTF
V: TRBV27
J: TRBJ1-2
size: .

CDR3: CASSLVGVRGPEGEQFF
V: TRBV27
J: TRBJ2-1
size: once

CDR3: CASRSGGTDTQYF
V: TRBV28
J: TRBJ2-3
size: .